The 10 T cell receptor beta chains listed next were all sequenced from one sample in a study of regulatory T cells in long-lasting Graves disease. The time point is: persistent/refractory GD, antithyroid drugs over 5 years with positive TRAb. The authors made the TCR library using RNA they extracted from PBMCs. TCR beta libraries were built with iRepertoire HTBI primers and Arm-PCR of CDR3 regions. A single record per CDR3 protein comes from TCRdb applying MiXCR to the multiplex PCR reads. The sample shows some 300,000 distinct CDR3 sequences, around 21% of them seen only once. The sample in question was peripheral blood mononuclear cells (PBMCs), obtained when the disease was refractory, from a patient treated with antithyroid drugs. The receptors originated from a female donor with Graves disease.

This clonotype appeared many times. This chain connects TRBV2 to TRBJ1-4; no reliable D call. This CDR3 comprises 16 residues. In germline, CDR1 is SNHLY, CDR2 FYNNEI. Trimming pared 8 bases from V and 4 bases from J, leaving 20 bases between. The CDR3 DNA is TGTGCCAGCGCGGTCGTCGGGCAGGACCTTAATGAAAAACTGTTTTTT. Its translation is CASAVVGQDLNEKLFF.

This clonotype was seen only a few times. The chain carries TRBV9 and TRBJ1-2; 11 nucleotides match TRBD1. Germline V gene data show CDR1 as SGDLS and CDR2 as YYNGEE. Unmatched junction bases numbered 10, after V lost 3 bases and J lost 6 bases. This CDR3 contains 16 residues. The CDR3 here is CASSARLGQGVNGYTF. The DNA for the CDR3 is TGTGCCAGCAGCGCCCGCCTGGGACAGGGGGTTAATGGCTACACCTTC.

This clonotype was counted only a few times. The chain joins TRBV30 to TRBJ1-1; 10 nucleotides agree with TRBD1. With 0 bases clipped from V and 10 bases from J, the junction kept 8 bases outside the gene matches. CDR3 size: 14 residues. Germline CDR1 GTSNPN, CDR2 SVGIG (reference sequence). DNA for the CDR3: TGTGCCTGGAGTGTTGACGACAGGGGGCGAGGAGCTTTCTTT. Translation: CAWSVDDRGRGAFF.

CDR3 DNA: TGCACTAACGGGGGGGATTACGGCTACACCTTC. Protein product: CTNGGDYGYTF. V and J are TRBV20-1 and TRBJ1-2, with D possibly TRBD1 on 5 matching bases. The CDR3 extends over 11 amino acids. In germline, CDR1 is DFQATT, CDR2 SNEGSKA (reference sequence).

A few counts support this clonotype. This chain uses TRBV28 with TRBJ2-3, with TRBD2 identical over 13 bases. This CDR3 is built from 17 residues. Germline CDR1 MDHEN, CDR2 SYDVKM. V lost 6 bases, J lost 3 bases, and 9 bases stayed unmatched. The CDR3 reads CASRDEGTSGKTDTQYF. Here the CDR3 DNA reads TGTGCCAGCAGGGACGAAGGGACTAGCGGGAAGACAGATACGCAGTATTTT. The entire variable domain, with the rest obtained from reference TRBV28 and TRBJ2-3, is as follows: DVKVTQSSRYLVKRTGEKVFLECVQDMDHENMFWYRQDPGLGLRLIYFSYDVKMKEKGDIPEGYSVSREKKERFSLILESASTNQTSMYLCASRDEGTSGKTDTQYFGPGTRLTVL.

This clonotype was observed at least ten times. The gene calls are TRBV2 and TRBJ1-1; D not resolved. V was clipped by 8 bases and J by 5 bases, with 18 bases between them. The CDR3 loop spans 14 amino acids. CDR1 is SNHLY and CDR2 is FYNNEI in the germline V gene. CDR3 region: CASRSSGVGTEAFF. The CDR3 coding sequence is TGTGCCAGCCGATCTTCCGGGGTGGGGACTGAAGCTTTCTTT.

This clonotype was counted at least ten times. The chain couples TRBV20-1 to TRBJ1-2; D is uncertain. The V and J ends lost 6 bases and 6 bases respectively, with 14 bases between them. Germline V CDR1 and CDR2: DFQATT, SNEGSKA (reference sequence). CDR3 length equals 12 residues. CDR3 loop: CSAFTFGDGYTF. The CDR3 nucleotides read TGCAGTGCCTTCACTTTTGGCGATGGCTACACCTTC.

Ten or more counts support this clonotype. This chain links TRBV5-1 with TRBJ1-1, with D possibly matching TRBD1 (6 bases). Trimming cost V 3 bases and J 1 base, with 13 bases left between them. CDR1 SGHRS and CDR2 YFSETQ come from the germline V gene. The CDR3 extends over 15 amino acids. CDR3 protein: CASSYTGSRNTEAFF. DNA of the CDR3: TGCGCCAGCAGCTACACAGGGTCGAGGAACACTGAAGCTTTCTTT.

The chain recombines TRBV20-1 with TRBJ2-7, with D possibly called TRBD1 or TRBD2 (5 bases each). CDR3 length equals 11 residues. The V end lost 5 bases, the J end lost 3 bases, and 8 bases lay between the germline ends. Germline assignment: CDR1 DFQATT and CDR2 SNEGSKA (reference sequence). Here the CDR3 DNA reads TGCAGTGCTGGGGACGGCTACGAGCAGTACTTC. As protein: CSAGDGYEQYF.

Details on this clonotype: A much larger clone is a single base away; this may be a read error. CDR3 bases: TGCAGTGCTAGGTTCCAAGAGACCCAGTACTTC. Translation gives CSARFQETQYF. The chain couples TRBV20-1 to TRBJ2-5; D is unclear. The CDR3 length is 11 residues. Trimming shortened V by 3 bases and J by 1 base, and 3 bases separated the two germline ends. Germline V gene sequence: CDR1 DFQATT, CDR2 SNEGSKA (reference sequence).